This T cell receptor (beta chain) was recorded in a study of OX40 agonist ivuxolimab in advanced cancers. Comments on this clone: The target antigen is unknown.

Assay used: immunoSEQ multiplex PCR; TCRdb lists only in-frame clones, some missing. The sample has 77,000 or so clones; more than 80% are singletons. Germline CDR1 and CDR2: SNHLY and FYNNEI. This CDR3 contains 11 residues. The V end was cut by 7 bases, the J end by 0 bases, with 2 bases between. Notes on the study in general: Not determined was the antigen specificity of the expanded peripheral T cells.

The material sequenced was CD4+ or CD8+ T cells sorted from blood, taken in a trial of the OX40 agonist ivuxolimab. The source is an adult with an advanced solid tumor such as melanoma, head and neck, liver or kidney cancer. The chain recombines TRBV2 with TRBJ2-3; the D is unclear. The CDR3 DNA sequence: TGTGCCAGCAAAAGCACAGATACGCAGTATTTT. It specifies CASKSTDTQYF.